The 8 T cell receptor beta chains in this list originate from one sample, sequenced in a study of spatial heterogeneity in lung cancer. TCRdb reanalysed the 5' RACE reads using MiXCR and keeps one entry per CDR3 protein. The data hold roughly 120,000 distinct CDR3 sequences, with about 12% observed a single time. Time point described: blood at routine non-recurrence follow-up after resection. No cells were sorted before sequencing. The whole RNA sequenced was extracted from tumor, nontumor lung or frozen PBMC. The sequencing used PBMCs, collected at follow-up. Receptors were obtained from a male donor with early-stage non-small cell lung cancer.

This clonotype was seen many times. This rearrangement joins TRBV29-1 to TRBJ2-1; 12 positions agree with TRBD2. V gave up 0 bases and J gave up 7 bases; unmatched junction bases: 10. The germline CDR1 and CDR2 sequences are SQVTM and ANQGSEA. CDR3 length: 17 residues. The CDR3, as DNA: TGCAGCGTTGAAGATAACCTTTCTAGCGGGGGGGCGAATGAGCAGTTCTTC. Its protein is CSVEDNLSSGGANEQFF.

The table lists this clonotype with a few counts. This sequence joins TRBV20-1 and TRBJ2-5; D might be TRBD1 (6 bases). There are 12 residues in the CDR3. Trimming removed 1 base from V and 5 bases from J, with 8 bases in between. Germline assignment: CDR1 DFQATT and CDR2 SNEGSKA (reference sequence). The CDR3 DNA reads TGCAGTGCTAGAGCGCAGGGGGAGACCCAGTACTTC. This translates into CSARAQGETQYF.

This clonotype appeared a few times. The CDR3 sequence is CASSTYEQYF. The DNA of the CDR3 is TGTGCCAGCAGCACCTACGAGCAGTACTTC. This rearrangement joins TRBV28 to TRBJ2-7; D ambiguous. This CDR3 has 10 amino acids. Trimming removed 6 bases at V and 2 bases at J, with 2 bases between. CDR1 and CDR2 from the germline V gene are MDHEN and SYDVKM.

The table lists this clonotype with many counts. This chain joins TRBV5-4 and TRBJ1-3; 8 bases agree with TRBD1. The CDR3 length is 15 residues. The germline V gene has CDR1 SGHNT and CDR2 YYREEE (reference sequence). V shed 2 bases and J 0 bases; nucleotides not matched to a gene: 1. CDR3 sequence (DNA): TGTGCCAGCAGCTTACAGGGGGGCTCTGGAAACACCATATATTTT. It is translated as CASSLQGGSGNTIYF.

This clonotype was counted ten times or more. This chain connects TRBV10-3 to TRBJ2-7; D is unresolved. The CDR3 sequence is 13 residues long. The V gene lost 7 bases and the J gene lost 2 bases, with 12 bases spanning the gap. From germline, CDR1 is ENHRY and CDR2 SYGVKD. The CDR3 coding sequence is TGTGCCATCACGGAAGGGTTGACCTACGAGCAGTACTTC. Protein sequence: CAITEGLTYEQYF.

The rearrangement uses TRBV12-3 or TRBV12-4 and TRBJ2-7; 8 nucleotides line up with TRBD2. After removal of 0 bases from V and 3 bases from J, the junction contained 7 bases not matched to a gene. The CDR3 runs 16 residues. CDR3 protein: CASSLAELAGSYEQYF. The CDR3 DNA is TGTGCCAGCAGTTTAGCGGAATTAGCGGGGAGCTACGAGCAGTACTTC.

This clonotype has only a few counts. The CDR3 reads CASSPGLAGIYEQYF. In nucleotides, the CDR3 is TGCGCCAGCAGCCCGGGACTAGCGGGGATCTACGAGCAGTACTTC. This chain connects TRBV4-3 to TRBJ2-7; TRBD2 aligns across 13 bases. The trim removed 4 bases at V and 3 bases at J, leaving 3 bases unmatched. The CDR3 has 15 residues. Germline loops: CDR1 LGHNA, CDR2 YSLEER.

The sample holds many counts of this clonotype. This chain uses TRBV7-9 with TRBJ1-2; 9 nucleotides line up with TRBD1. J was trimmed by 5 bases and V by 5 bases; bases with no gene match: 9. The CDR3 consists of 15 residues. CDR1 SEHNR and CDR2 FQNEAQ come from the germline V gene (reference sequence). This CDR3 is CASSPSGQGNYGYTF. In nucleotides, the CDR3 is TGTGCCAGCAGCCCAAGTGGACAGGGGAATTATGGCTACACCTTC.